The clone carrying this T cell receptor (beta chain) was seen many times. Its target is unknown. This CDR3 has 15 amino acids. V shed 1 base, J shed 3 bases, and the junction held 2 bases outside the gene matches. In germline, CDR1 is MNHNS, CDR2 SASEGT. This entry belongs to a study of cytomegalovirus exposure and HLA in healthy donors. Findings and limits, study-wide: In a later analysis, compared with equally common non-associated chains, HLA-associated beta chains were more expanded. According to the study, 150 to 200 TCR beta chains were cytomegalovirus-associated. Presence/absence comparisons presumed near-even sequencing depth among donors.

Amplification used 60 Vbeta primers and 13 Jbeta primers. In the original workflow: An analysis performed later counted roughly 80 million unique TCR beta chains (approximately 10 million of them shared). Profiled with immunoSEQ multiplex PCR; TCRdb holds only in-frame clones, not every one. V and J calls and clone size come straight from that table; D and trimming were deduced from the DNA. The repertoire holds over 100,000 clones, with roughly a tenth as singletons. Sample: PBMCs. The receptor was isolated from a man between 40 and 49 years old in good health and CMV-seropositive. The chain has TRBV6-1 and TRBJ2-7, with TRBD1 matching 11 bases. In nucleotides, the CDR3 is TGTGCCAGCAGTGAAGAGGGGACAGGGGGCTACGAGCAGTACTTC. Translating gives CASSEEGTGGYEQYF.